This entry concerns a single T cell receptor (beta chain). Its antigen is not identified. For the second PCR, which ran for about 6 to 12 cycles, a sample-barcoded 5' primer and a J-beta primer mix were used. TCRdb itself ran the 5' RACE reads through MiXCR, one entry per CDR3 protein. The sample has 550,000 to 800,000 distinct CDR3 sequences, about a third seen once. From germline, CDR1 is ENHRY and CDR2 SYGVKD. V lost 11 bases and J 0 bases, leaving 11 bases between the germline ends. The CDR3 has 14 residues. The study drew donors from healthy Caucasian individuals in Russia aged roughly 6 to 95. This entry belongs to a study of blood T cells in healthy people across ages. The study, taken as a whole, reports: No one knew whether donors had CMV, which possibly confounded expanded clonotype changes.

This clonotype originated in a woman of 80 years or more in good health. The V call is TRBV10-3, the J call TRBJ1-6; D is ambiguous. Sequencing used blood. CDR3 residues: CAAARGSYNSPLHF. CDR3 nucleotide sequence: TGTGCCGCCGCGAGAGGCTCCTATAATTCACCCCTCCACTTT.